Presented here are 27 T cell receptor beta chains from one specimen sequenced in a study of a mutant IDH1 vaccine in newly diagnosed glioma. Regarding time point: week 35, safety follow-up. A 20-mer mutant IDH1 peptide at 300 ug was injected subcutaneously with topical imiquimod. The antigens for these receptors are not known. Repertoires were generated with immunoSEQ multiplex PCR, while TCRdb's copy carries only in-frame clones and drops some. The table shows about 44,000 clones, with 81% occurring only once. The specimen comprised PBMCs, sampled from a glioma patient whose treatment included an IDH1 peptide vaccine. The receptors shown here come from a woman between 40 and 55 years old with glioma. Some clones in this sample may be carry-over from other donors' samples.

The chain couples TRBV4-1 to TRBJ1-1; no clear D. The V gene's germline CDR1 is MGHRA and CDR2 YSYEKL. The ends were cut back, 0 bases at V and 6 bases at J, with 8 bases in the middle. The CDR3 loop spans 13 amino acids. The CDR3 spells CASSQENPSEAFF. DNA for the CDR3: TGCGCCAGCAGCCAAGAGAACCCATCTGAAGCTTTCTTT.

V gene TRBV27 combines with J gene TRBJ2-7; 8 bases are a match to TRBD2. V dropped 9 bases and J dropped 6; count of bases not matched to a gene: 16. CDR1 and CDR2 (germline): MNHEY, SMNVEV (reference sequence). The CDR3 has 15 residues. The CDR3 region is CASFTGGDSLSEQYF. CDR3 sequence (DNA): TGTGCCAGTTTTACCGGGGGGGACTCTCTCAGCGAGCAGTACTTC.

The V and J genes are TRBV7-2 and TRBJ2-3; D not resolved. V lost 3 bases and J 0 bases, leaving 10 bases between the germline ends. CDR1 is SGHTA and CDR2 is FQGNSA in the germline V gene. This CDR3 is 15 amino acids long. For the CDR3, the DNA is TGTGCCAGCAGCTTCCGGCGAGCTAGCACAGATACGCAGTATTTT. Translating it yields CASSFRRASTDTQYF.

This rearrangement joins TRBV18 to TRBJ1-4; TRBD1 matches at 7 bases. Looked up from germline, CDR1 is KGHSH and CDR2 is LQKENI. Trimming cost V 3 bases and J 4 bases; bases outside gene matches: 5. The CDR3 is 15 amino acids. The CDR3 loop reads CASSPSRQGNEKLFF. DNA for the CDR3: TGTGCCAGCTCACCGTCTAGACAGGGTAATGAAAAACTGTTTTTT.

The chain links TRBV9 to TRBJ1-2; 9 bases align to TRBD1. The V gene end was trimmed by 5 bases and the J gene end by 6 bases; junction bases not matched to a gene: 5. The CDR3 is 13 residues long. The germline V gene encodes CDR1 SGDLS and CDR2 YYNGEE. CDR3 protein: CASRDRGYNGYTF. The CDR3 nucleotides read TGTGCCAGCAGAGACAGGGGGTACAATGGCTACACCTTC. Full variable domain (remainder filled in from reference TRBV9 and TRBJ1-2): DSGVTQTPKHLITATGQRVTLRCSPRSGDLSVYWYQQSLDQGLQFLIQYYNGEERAKGNILERFSAQQFPDLHSELNLSSLELGDSALYFCASRDRGYNGYTFGSGTRLTVV.

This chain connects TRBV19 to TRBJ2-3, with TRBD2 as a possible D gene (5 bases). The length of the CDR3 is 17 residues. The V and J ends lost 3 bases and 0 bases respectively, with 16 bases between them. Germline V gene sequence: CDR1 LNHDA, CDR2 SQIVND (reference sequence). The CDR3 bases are TGTGCCAGTAGTATGGGCGGGCAACTCACTAGCACAGATACGCAGTATTTT. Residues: CASSMGGQLTSTDTQYF. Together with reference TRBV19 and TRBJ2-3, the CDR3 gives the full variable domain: DGGITQSPKYLFRKEGQNVTLSCEQNLNHDAMYWYRQDPGQGLRLIYYSQIVNDFQKGDIAEGYSVSREKKESFPLTVTSAQKNPTAFYLCASSMGGQLTSTDTQYFGPGTRLTVL.

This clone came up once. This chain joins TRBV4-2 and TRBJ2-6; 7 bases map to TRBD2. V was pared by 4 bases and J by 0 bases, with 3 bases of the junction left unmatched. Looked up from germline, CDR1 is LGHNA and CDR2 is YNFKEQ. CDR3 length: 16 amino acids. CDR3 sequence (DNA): TGTGCCAGCAGCCTTTCGGGGGGCTCTGGGGCCAACGTCCTGACTTTC. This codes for CASSLSGGSGANVLTF.

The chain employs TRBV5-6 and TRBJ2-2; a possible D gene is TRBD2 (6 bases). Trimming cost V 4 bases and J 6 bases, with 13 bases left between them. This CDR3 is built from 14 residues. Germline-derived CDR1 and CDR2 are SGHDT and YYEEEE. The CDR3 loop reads CASSTITSPGELFF. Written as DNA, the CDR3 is TGTGCCAGCAGCACGATAACTAGCCCCGGGGAGCTGTTTTTT.

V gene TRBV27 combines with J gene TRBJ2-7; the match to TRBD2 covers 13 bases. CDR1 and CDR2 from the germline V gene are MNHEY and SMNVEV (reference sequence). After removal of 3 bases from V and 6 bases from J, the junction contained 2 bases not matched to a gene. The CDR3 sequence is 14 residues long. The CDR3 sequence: CASSLGLAGIEQYF. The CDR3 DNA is TGTGCCAGCAGTTTGGGACTAGCGGGAATCGAGCAGTACTTC.

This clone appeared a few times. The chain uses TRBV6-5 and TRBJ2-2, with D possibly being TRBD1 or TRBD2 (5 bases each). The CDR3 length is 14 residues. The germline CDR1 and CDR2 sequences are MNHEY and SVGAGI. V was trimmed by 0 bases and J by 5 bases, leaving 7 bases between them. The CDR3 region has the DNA TGTGCCAGCAGTTACTCTTGGGGGACCGGGGAGCTGTTTTTT. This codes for CASSYSWGTGELFF.

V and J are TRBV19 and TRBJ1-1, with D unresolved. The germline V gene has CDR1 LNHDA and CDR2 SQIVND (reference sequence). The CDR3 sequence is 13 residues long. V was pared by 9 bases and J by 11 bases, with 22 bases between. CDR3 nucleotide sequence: TGTGCCAGCAACCCCCGGGGAGGGTATGTGGCTTTCTTT. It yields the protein CASNPRGGYVAFF.

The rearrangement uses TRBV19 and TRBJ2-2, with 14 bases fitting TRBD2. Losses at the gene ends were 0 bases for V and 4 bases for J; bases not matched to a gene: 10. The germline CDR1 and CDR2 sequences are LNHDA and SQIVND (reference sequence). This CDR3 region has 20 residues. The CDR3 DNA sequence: TGTGCCAGTAGTATAGAGGGACCGGGACTAGCGGGAGTTGGCACCGGGGAGCTGTTTTTT. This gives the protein CASSIEGPGLAGVGTGELFF.

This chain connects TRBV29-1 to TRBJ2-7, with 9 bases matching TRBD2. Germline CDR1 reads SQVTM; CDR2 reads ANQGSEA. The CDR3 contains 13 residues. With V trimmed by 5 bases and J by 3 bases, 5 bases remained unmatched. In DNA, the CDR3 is TGCAGCGTTTTCCTAGCGGGGCGCTACGAGCAGTACTTC. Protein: CSVFLAGRYEQYF.

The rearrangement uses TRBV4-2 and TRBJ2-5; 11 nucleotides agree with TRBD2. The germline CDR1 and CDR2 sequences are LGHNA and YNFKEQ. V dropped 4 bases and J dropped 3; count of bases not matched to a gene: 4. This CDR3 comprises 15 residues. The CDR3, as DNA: TGTGCCAGCAGCCTTTTAGCGGGGGGGGAAGAGACCCAGTACTTC. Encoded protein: CASSLLAGGEETQYF.

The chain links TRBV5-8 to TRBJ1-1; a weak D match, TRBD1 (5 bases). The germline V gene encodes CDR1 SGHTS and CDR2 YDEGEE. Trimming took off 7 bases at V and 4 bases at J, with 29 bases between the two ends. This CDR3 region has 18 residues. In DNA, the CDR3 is TGTGCCAGCCCGTCGAGTTTGCGTGCCCCGGCCCAGGGCACTGAAGCTTTCTTT. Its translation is CASPSSLRAPAQGTEAFF.

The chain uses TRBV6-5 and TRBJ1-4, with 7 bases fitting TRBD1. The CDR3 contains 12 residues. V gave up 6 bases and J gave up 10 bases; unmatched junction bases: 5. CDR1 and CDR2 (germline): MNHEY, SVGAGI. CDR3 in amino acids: CASSRDRGKLFF. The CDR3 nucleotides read TGTGCCAGCAGCCGGGACAGAGGAAAACTGTTTTTT.

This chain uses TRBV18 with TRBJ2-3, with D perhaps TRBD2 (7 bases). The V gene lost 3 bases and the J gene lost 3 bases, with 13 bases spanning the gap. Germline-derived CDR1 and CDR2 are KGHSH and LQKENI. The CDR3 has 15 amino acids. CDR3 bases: TGTGCCAGCTCACCCGCGGGGGCCGGAACAGATACGCAGTATTTT. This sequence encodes CASSPAGAGTDTQYF. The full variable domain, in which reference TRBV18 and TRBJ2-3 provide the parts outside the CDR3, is NAGVMQNPRHLVRRRGQEARLRCSPMKGHSHVYWYRQLPEEGLKFMVYLQKENIIDESGMPKERFSAEFPKEGPSILRIQQVVRGDSAAYFCASSPAGAGTDTQYFGPGTRLTVL.

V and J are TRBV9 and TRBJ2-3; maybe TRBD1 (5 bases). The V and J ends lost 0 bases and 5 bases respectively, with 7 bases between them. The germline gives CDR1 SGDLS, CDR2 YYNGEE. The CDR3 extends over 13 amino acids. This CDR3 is CASSVGGKDTQYF. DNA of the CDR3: TGTGCCAGCAGCGTAGGGGGCAAAGATACGCAGTATTTT. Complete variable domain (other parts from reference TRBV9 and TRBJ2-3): DSGVTQTPKHLITATGQRVTLRCSPRSGDLSVYWYQQSLDQGLQFLIQYYNGEERAKGNILERFSAQQFPDLHSELNLSSLELGDSALYFCASSVGGKDTQYFGPGTRLTVL.

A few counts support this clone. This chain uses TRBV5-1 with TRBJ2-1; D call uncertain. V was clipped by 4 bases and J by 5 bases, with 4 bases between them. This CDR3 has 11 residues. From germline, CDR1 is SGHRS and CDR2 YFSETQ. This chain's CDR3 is CASSQNNEQFF. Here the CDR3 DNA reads TGCGCCAGCAGCCAAAACAATGAGCAGTTCTTC.

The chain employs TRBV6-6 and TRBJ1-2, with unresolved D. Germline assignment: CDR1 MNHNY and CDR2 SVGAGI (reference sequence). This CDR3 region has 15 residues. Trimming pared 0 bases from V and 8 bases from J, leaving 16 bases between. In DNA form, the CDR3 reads TGTGCCAGCAGTTACTCAGACGGAGGGATCAGCGGCTACACCTTC. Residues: CASSYSDGGISGYTF.

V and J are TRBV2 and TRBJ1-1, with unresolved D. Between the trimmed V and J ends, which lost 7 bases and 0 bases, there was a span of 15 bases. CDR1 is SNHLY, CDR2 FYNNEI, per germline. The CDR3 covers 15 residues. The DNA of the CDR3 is TGTGCCAGCATTTGGGGTTCCGGTATGAACACTGAAGCTTTCTTT. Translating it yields CASIWGSGMNTEAFF.

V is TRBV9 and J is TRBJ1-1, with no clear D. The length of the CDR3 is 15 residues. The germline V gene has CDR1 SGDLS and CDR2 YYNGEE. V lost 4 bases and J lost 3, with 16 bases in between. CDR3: CASSPRPVVDTEAFF. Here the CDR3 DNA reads TGTGCCAGCAGCCCCCGCCCAGTTGTGGACACTGAAGCTTTCTTT.

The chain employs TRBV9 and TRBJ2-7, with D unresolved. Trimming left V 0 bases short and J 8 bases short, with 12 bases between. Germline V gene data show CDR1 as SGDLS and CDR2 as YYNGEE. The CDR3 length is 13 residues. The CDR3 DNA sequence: TGTGCCAGCAGCGTAGACTTCAGAGACAAGCAGTACTTC. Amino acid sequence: CASSVDFRDKQYF.

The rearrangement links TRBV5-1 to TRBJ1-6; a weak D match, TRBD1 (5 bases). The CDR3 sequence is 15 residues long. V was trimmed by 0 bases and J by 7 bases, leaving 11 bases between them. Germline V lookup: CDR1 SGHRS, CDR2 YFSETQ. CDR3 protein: CASSLASGSNSPLHF. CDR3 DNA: TGCGCCAGCAGCTTGGCTTCAGGGAGCAATTCACCCCTCCACTTT.

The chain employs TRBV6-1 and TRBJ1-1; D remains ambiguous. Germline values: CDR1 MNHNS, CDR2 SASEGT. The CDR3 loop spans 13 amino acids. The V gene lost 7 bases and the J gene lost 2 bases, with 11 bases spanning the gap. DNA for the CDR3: TGTGCCAGCACACGGTTAGGAAACACTGAAGCTTTCTTT. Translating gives CASTRLGNTEAFF.

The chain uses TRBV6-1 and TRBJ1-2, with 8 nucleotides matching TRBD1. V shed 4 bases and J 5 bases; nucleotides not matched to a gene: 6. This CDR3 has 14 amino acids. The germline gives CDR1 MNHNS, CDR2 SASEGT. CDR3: CASSVETGVYGYTF. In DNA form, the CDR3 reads TGTGCCAGCAGTGTAGAGACAGGGGTTTATGGCTACACCTTC.

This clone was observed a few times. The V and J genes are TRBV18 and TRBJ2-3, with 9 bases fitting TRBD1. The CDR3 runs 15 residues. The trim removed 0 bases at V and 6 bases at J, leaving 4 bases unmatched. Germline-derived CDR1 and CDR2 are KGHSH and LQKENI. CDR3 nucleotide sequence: TGTGCCAGCTCACCACCGGGACAGGGACCCGATACGCAGTATTTT. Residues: CASSPPGQGPDTQYF.